One and the same sample provided the 3 T cell receptor beta chains below, sequenced in a study of T cell responses to AZD1222 COVID-19 vaccine (dated by TCRdb to about 2021). The sample's time point label is to be understood as: about 28 days (+/-7) after the second vaccine dose. Library creation used the immunoSEQ multiplex PCR assay. The clones in this table, taken by TCRdb from immuneACCESS, are in-frame only. Not every clone is retained; where verified, under half of the shortfall comes from an unresolved V gene, and the cause of the rest is unknown. In all, the sample holds about 160,000 clones, and approximately 92% of those were seen once. The top ten constitute approximately 3.4% of the sample. The material was peripheral blood, obtained 28 days after the second AZD1222 dose. The receptors originated from an adult who received the AZD1222 COVID-19 vaccine.

The J gene is TRBJ1-4, the V gene TRBV2; TRBD1 might be the D (6 bases). The V gene's germline CDR1 is SNHLY and CDR2 FYNNEI. This CDR3 comprises 15 residues. Trimming stripped 10 bases from V and 0 bases from J, with 15 bases between. CDR3 DNA sequence: TGTGCCACCAGGGGACTCGGGACAACTAATGAAAAACTGTTTTTT. It yields the protein CATRGLGTTNEKLFF.

The chain links TRBV4-1 to TRBJ1-4; perhaps TRBD1 as D (5 bases). CDR3 length equals 17 residues. Germline loops: CDR1 MGHRA, CDR2 YSYEKL. The V end lost 2 bases, the J end lost 8 bases, and 21 bases lay between the germline ends. The CDR3 spells CASSQRGAAGTREKLFF. In nucleotides, the CDR3 is TGCGCCAGCAGCCAAAGGGGAGCGGCAGGGACGAGGGAAAAACTGTTTTTT.

CDR3 nucleotides: TGTGCCAGCTCGCGGGAGGTGGTGAATCAGCCCCAGCATTTT. As protein: CASSREVVNQPQHF. The V and J genes are TRBV18 and TRBJ1-5; D ambiguous. The V gene lost 6 bases and the J gene lost 4 bases, with 13 bases spanning the gap. Germline V gene data show CDR1 as KGHSH and CDR2 as LQKENI. CDR3 size: 14 residues.